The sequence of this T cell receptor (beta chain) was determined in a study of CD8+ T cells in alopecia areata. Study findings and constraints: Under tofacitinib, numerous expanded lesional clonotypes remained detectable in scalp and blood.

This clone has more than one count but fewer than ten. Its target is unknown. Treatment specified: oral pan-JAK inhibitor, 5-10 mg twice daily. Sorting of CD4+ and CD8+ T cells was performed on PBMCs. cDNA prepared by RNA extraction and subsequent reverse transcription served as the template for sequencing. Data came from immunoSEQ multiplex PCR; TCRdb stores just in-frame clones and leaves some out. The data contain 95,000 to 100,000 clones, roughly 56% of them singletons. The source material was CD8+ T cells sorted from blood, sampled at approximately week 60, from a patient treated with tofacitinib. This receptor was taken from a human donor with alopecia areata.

CDR3 nucleotide sequence: TGCAGCGCGGTCGACGGGATTAGCTATGGCTACACCTTC. As protein: CSAVDGISYGYTF. V gene TRBV29-1 combines with J gene TRBJ1-2; D is ambiguous. This CDR3 is built from 13 residues. Trimming removed 7 bases from V and 4 bases from J, with 16 bases in between. Per germline, CDR1 SQVTM and CDR2 ANQGSEA.